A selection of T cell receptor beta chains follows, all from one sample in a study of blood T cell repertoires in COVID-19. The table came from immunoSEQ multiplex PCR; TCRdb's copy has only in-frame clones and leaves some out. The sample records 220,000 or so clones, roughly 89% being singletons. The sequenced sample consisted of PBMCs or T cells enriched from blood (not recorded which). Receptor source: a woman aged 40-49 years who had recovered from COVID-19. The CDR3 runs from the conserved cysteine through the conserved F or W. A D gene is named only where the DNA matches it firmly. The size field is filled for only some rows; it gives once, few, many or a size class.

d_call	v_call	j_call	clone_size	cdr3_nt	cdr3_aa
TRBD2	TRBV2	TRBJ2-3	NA	TGTGCCAGCAATAGACTAGCGGGGGGCATTAGCACAGATACGCAGTATTTT	CASNRLAGGISTDTQYF
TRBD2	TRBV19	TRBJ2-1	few	TGTGCCAGTAGCTCCGGGACTAGCGTATACAATGAGCAGTTCTTC	CASSSGTSVYNEQFF
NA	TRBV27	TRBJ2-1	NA	TGTGCCAGCAGATTAGGAGTGGGTAATGAGCAGTTCTTC	CASRLGVGNEQFF
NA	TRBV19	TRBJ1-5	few	TGTGCCAGTAGTATAGGACAGCGTGGCAATCAGCCCCAGCATTTT	CASSIGQRGNQPQHF
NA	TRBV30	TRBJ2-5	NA	TGTGCCTGGAGCGCGAGAGAGACCCAGTACTTC	CAWSARETQYF
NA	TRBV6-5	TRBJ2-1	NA	TGTGCCAGCAGTTACTCGAACGGTTACAATGAGCAGTTCTTC	CASSYSNGYNEQFF
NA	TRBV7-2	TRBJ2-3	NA	TGTGCCAGCAGCTCGCCTTTTCAGGGTACGCAGTATTTT	CASSSPFQGTQYF
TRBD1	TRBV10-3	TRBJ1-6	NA	TGTGCCATCAGTGTGGACAGGGGAAGCGGTAATTCACCCCTCCACTTT	CAISVDRGSGNSPLHF
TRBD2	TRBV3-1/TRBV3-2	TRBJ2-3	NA	TGTGCCAGCAGTACCATTCCTTTAGCGGGAGGGACAGATACGCAGTATTTT	CASSTIPLAGGTDTQYF
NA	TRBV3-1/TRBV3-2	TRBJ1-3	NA	TGTGCCAGCAGCCAAGACAGAAACACCATATATTTT	CASSQDRNTIYF
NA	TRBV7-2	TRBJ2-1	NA	TGTGCCAGCAGCTCCTCTAGCGCGAATGAGCAGTTCTTC	CASSSSSANEQFF
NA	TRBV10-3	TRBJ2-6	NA	TGTGCCATCAGCCCTAGGTCCGGTTCTGGGGCCAACGTCCTGACTTTC	CAISPRSGSGANVLTF
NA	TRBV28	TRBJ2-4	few	TGTGCTGCACAGGCAGGGCTCAAAAACATTCAGTACTTC	CAAQAGLKNIQYF
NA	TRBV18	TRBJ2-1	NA	TGTGCCAGCTCACCACCGACTAGTAGGGATGAGCAGTTCTTC	CASSPPTSRDEQFF
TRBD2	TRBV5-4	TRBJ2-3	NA	TGTGCCAGCAGCTTGGCTAGCGGGAGATTGGATACGCAGTATTTT	CASSLASGRLDTQYF
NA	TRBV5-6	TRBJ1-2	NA	TGTGCCAGCAGCCTCCAGGGCCTGAGTGGCTACACCTTC	CASSLQGLSGYTF
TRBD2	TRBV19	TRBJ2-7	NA	TGTGCCAGCAAATCCCTAGCGGGAGGTTCCTACGAGCAGTACTTC	CASKSLAGGSYEQYF
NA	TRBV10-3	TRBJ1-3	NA	TGTGCCATCAGTCCTCTCTCTGGAAACACCATATATTTT	CAISPLSGNTIYF
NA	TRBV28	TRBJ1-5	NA	TGTGCCAGCACGGGACACCGCAATCAGCCCCAGCATTTT	CASTGHRNQPQHF
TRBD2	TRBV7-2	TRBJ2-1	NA	TGTGCCAGCAGCTCGGGCGGACTAGGTTACAATGAGCAGTTCTTC	CASSSGGLGYNEQFF